This T cell receptor (beta chain) was sequenced in a study of T-cell memory formation after mild COVID-19. CDR1 SEHNR and CDR2 FQNEAQ come from the germline V gene (reference sequence). The CDR3 loop spans 22 amino acids. The J segment lost 0 bases and the V segment lost 4 bases, leaving 24 bases of the junction unmatched. A single record per CDR3 protein comes from TCRdb applying MiXCR to the 5' RACE reads. The sample carries 35,000 to 55,000 distinct CDR3 sequences, nearly 9.5% recorded once. The V and J genes are TRBV7-9 and TRBJ2-7; 10 bases agree with TRBD1. Specimen: PBMCs or a T cell subset sorted from them (not recorded which). The TCR originated in an adult woman who had mild COVID-19 (a few samples of this study predate the infection). Cell type and time point are not known. CDR3 nucleotide sequence: TGTGCCAGCAGCTCGGGGCTCTACAAAGACCGGGACAGGGGAATGGGCTCCTACGAGCAGTACTTC. It yields the protein CASSSGLYKDRDRGMGSYEQYF.